This entry features one T cell receptor beta chain sequence. Its specificity is unknown. Version v3.0 of the immunoSEQ assay was performed at survey level. Method: immunoSEQ multiplex PCR; TCRdb's copy keeps in-frame clones and lacks some. The sample gives 9,000 to 15,000 clones, approximately 79% of which show up once; approximately 10% is in the top ten. The sample is drawn from a study of long-term antiretroviral therapy in people with HIV. Study-wide results and caveats: Nothing was known about ART adherence, viral resistance or changes in therapy.

Trimming removed 1 base at V and 0 bases at J, with 22 bases between. The length of the CDR3 is 20 residues. Germline V gives CDR1 MDHEN, CDR2 SYDVKM. Sequenced material: unsorted PBMCs, taken 0.8 years before starting antiretroviral therapy. V is TRBV28 and J is TRBJ1-3; D gene ambiguous. The source of this sequence is a middle-aged woman with HIV. DNA of the CDR3: TGTGCCAGCAGTTTATCTCTCCCCACGGAGGGTTCGGGCTCTGGAAACACCATATATTTT. It is translated as CASSLSLPTEGSGSGNTIYF. The entire variable domain, with the rest obtained from reference TRBV28 and TRBJ1-3, is as follows: DVKVTQSSRYLVKRTGEKVFLECVQDMDHENMFWYRQDPGLGLRLIYFSYDVKMKEKGDIPEGYSVSREKKERFSLILESASTNQTSMYLCASSLSLPTEGSGSGNTIYFGEGSWLTVV.